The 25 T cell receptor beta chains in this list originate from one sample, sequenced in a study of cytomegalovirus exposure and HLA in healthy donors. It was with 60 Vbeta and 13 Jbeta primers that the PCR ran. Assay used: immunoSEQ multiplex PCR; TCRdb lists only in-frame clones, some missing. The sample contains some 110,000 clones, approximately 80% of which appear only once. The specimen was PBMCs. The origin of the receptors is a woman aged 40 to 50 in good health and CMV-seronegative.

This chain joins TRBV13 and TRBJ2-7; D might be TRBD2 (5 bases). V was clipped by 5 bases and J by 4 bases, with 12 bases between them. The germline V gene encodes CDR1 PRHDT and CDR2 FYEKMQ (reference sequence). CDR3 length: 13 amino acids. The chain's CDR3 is CASSKGEAYEQYF. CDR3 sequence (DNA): TGTGCCAGCAGCAAGGGAGAGGCGTACGAGCAGTACTTC. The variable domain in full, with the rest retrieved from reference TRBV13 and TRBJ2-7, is AAGVIQSPRHLIKEKRETATLKCYPIPRHDTVYWYQQGPGQDPQFLISFYEKMQSDKGSIPDRFSAQQFSDYHSELNMSSLELGDSALYFCASSKGEAYEQYFGPGTRLTVT.

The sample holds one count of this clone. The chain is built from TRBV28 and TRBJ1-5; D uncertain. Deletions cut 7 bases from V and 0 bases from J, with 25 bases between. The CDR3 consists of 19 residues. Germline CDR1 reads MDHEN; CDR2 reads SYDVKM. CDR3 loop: CASTSRLVRGLHSNQPQHF. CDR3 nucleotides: TGTGCCAGCACCTCTCGACTGGTGAGAGGGCTCCATAGCAATCAGCCCCAGCATTTT.

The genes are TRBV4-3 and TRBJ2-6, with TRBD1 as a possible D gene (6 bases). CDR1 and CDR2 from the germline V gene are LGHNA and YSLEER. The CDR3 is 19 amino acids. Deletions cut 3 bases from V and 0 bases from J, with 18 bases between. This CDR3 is CASSQGPGQYISGANVLTF. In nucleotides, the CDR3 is TGCGCCAGCAGCCAGGGCCCGGGACAATATATCTCTGGGGCCAACGTCCTGACTTTC.

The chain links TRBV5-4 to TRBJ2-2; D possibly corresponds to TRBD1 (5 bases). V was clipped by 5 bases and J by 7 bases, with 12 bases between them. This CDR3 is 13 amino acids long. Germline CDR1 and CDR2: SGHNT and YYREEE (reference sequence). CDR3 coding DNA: TGTGCCAGCAGTCCCCAGGGTGACGGGGAGCTGTTTTTT. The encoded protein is CASSPQGDGELFF.

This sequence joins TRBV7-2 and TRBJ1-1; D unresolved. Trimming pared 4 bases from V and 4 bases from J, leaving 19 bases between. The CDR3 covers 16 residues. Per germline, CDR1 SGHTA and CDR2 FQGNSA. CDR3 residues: CASSSPGFLKSTEAFF. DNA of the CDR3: TGTGCCAGCAGCTCCCCCGGGTTTCTTAAGAGCACTGAAGCTTTCTTT.

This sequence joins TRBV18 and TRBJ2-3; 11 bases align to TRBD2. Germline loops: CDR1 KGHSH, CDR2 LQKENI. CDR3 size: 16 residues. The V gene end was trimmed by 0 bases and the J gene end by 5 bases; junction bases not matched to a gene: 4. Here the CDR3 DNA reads TGTGCCAGCTCACCACCCCGACTAGCGGGAAGAGATACGCAGTATTTT. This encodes CASSPPRLAGRDTQYF.

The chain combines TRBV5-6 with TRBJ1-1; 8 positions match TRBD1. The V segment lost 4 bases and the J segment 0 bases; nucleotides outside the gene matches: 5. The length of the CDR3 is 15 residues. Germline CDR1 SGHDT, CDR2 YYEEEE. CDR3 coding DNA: TGTGCCAGCAGCGCCAGACAGGGGATGAACACTGAAGCTTTCTTT. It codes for CASSARQGMNTEAFF.

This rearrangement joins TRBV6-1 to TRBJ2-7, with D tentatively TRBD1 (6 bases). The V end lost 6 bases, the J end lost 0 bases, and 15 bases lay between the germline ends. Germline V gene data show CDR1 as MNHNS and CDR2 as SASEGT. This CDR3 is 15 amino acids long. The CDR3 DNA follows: TGTGCCAGCAGAATACAGGGTCGGCTCTCCTACGAGCAGTACTTC. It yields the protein CASRIQGRLSYEQYF.

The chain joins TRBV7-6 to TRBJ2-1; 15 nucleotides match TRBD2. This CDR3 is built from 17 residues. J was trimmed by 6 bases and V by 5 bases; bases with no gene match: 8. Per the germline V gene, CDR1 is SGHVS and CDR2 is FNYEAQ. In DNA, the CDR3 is TGTGCCAGCAGCGCCGGACTAGCGGGAGGGCCCGGCAATGAGCAGTTCTTC. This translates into CASSAGLAGGPGNEQFF. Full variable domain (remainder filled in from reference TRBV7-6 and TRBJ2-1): GAGVSQSPRYKVTKRGQDVALRCDPISGHVSLYWYRQALGQGPEFLTYFNYEAQQDKSGLPNDRFSAERPEGSISTLTIQRTEQRDSAMYRCASSAGLAGGPGNEQFFGPGTRLTVL.

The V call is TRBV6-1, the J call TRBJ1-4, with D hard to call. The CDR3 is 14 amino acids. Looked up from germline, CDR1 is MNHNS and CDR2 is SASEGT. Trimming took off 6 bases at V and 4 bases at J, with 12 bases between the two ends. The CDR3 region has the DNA TGTGCCAGCAGGGTAGGAGATAATAATGAAAAACTGTTTTTT. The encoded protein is CASRVGDNNEKLFF.

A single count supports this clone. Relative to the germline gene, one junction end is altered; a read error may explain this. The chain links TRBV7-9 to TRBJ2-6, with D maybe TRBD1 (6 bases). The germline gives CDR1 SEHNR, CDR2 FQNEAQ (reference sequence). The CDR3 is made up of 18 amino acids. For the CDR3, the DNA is TGTTCCAGCAGTCCCAGCACGGGACACTTCTCTGGGGCCAACGTCCTGACTTTC. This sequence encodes CSSSPSTGHFSGANVLTF. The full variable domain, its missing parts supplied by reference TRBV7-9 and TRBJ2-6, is DTGVSQNPRHKITKRGQNVTFRCDPISEHNRLYWYRQTLGQGPEFLTYFQNEAQLEKSRLLSDRFSAERPKGSFSTLEIQRTEQGDSAMYLCSSSPSTGHFSGANVLTFGAGSRLTVL.

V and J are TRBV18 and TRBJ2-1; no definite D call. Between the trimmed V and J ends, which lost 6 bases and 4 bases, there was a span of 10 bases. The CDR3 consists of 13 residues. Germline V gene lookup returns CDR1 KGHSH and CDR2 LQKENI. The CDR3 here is CASSTVEYNEQFF. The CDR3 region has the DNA TGTGCCAGCTCCACAGTCGAATACAATGAGCAGTTCTTC.

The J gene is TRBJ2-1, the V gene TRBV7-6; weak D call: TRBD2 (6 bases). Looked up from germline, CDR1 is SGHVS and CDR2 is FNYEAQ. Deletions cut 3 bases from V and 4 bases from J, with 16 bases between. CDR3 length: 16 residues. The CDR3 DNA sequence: TGTGCCAGCAGCTTCAGGATGCCTAGCGTATACAATGAGCAGTTCTTC. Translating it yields CASSFRMPSVYNEQFF.

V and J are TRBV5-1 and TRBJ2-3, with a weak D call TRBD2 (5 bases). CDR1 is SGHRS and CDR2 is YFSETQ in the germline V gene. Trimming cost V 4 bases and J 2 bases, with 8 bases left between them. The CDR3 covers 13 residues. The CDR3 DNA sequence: TGCGCCAGCAGCCCGGAGGACACAGATACGCAGTATTTT. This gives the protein CASSPEDTDTQYF.

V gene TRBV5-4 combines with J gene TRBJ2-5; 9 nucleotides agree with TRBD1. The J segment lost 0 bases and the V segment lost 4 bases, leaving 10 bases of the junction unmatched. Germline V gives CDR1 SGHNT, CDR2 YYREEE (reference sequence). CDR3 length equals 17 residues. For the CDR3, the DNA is TGTGCCAGCAGCCTATATACAGGGGGCGATAACCAAGAGACCCAGTACTTC. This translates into CASSLYTGGDNQETQYF.

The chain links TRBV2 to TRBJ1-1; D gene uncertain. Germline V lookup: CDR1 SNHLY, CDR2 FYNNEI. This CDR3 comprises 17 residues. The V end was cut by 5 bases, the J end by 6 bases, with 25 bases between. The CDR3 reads CASSQTRVIPEFAEAFF. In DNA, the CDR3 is TGTGCCAGCAGTCAAACCCGGGTGATACCCGAGTTCGCTGAAGCTTTCTTT. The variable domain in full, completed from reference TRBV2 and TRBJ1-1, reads EPEVTQTPSHQVTQMGQEVILRCVPISNHLYFYWYRQILGQKVEFLVSFYNNEISEKSEIFDDQFSVERPDGSNFTLKIRSTKLEDSAMYFCASSQTRVIPEFAEAFFGQGTRLTVV.

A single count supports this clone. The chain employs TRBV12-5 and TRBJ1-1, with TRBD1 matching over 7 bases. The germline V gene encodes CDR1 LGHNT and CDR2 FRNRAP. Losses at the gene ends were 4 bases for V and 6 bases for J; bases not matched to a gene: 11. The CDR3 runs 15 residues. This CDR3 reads CASGSEDRVEAEAFF. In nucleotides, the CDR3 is TGTGCTAGTGGTTCCGAAGACAGGGTGGAGGCTGAAGCTTTCTTT.

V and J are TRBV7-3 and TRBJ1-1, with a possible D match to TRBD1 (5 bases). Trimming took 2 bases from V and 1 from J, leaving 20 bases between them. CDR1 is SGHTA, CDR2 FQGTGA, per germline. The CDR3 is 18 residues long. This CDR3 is CASSLRQGLVVQNTEAFF. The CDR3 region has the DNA TGTGCCAGCAGCTTACGCCAGGGTCTAGTGGTGCAGAACACTGAAGCTTTCTTT.

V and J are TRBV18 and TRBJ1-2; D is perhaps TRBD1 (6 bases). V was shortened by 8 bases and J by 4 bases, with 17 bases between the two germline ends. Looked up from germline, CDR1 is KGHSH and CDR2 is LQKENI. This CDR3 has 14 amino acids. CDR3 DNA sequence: TGTGCCAGCAAACCCGGGACCAGGGGCTATGGCTACACCTTC. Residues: CASKPGTRGYGYTF. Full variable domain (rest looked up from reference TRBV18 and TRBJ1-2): NAGVMQNPRHLVRRRGQEARLRCSPMKGHSHVYWYRQLPEEGLKFMVYLQKENIIDESGMPKERFSAEFPKEGPSILRIQQVVRGDSAAYFCASKPGTRGYGYTFGSGTRLTVV.

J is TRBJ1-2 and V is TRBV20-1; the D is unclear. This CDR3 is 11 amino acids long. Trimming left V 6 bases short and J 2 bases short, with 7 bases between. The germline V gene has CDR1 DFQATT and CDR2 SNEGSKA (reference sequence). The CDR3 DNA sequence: TGCAGTGCCCACGGGAACTATGGCTACACCTTC. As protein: CSAHGNYGYTF.

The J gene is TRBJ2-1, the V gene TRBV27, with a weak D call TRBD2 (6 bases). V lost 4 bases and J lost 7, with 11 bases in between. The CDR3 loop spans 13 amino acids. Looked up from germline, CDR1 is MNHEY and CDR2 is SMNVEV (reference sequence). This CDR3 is CASSWDSLNEQFF. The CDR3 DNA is TGTGCCAGCAGTTGGGACTCCTTGAATGAGCAGTTCTTC.

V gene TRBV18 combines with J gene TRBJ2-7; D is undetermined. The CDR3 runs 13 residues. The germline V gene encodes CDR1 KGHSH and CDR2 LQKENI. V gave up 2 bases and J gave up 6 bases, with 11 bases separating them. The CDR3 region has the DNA TGTGCCAGCTCACCAAGCACTGAAAGCGAGCAGTACTTC. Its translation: CASSPSTESEQYF.

For the CDR3, the DNA is TGCGCCAGCAGCCAACAGGAAGCCGATACGCAGTATTTT. Translated, it gives CASSQQEADTQYF. The chain carries TRBV4-3 and TRBJ2-3; unclear D gene. CDR1 is LGHNA, CDR2 YSLEER, per germline. V lost 2 bases to trimming and J lost 6 bases, with 9 bases between them. The CDR3 length is 13 residues.

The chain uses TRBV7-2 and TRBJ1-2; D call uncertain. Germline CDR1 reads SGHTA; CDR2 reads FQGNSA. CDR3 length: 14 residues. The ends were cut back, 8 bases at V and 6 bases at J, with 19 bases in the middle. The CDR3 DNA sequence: TGTGCCAGCCCAGGTGCGGGTATTGTCCATGGCTACACCTTC. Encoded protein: CASPGAGIVHGYTF.

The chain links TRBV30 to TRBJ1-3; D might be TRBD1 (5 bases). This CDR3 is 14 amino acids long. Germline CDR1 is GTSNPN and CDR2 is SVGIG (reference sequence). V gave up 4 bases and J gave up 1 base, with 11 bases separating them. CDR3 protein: CAWTPRGSGNTIYF. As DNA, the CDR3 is TGTGCCTGGACTCCCCGGGGGTCTGGAAACACCATATATTTT.